This T cell receptor beta chain comes out of a study of T cell responses to AZD1222 COVID-19 vaccine. Generated by immunoSEQ multiplex PCR, the TCRdb table keeps only in-frame clones and is missing some. The sample shows approximately 100,000 clones, about 89% of them seen only once. This CDR3 spans 20 amino acids. The clonotype originates from an adult in good health. The chain links TRBV21-1 to TRBJ2-5; no check of the table's D call, TRBD1, against the DNA was made. TRBV21-1 is tagged as a pseudogene. The sample here was peripheral blood, taken on day 0 of AZD1222 vaccination. This CDR3 is CASSKRRGGDRDRRQETQYF. The CDR3, as DNA: TGTGCCAGCAGCAAAAGGCGGGGCGGGGACAGGGACCGAAGACAAGAGACCCAGTACTTC.